The entry below describes one TCR beta chain. The data were obtained in a study of blood T cell repertoires in COVID-19. Original analysis: By means of reference gene primer amplification, nucleated cell counts were estimated. Profiling relied on immunoSEQ multiplex PCR, and the TCRdb table lists in-frame clones only, not all of them. The V and J calls and clone size were taken over from that table, and D and trimming were inferred from the DNA. This table holds more than 45,000 clones, 78% found once. Source material: peripheral blood. The receptor was isolated from a human donor in a cohort sampled during active COVID-19.

The CDR3 DNA sequence: TGCAGCGTTGAGGGGGACAGGTCGGGCCTATACGAGCAGTACTTC. The encoded protein is CSVEGDRSGLYEQYF. The V gene is TRBV29-1, the J gene TRBJ2-7; 8 bases line up with TRBD1. Germline V lookup: CDR1 SQVTM, CDR2 ANQGSEA. J gave up 4 bases and V 3 bases, and 11 bases lay outside the gene matches. This CDR3 has 15 amino acids.